These 27 T cell receptor beta chains were all obtained from the same sample, sequenced in a study of cytomegalovirus exposure and HLA in healthy donors. A multiplex PCR was run with 60 Vbeta primers and 13 Jbeta primers. Some clones are missing from TCRdb's copy, which holds only in-frame ones; the method was immunoSEQ multiplex PCR. Recorded for this sample: 100,000 to 150,000 clones. Sequencing input: PBMCs. These receptors were collected from a man between 18 and 35 years old in good health and CMV-seronegative.

The chain is built from TRBV5-1 and TRBJ1-2; TRBD1 agrees at 8 bases. J gave up 0 bases and V 0 bases, and 7 bases lay outside the gene matches. Per the germline V gene, CDR1 is SGHRS and CDR2 is YFSETQ. The CDR3 loop spans 17 amino acids. The CDR3 loop reads CASSLAQGALSNYGYTF. The CDR3 region has the DNA TGCGCCAGCAGCTTGGCCCAGGGGGCCCTTTCTAACTATGGCTACACCTTC.

The rearrangement links TRBV7-6 to TRBJ2-7; 11 bases agree with TRBD2. This CDR3 has 15 amino acids. With 5 bases clipped from V and 3 bases from J, the junction kept 6 bases outside the gene matches. Germline V CDR1 and CDR2: SGHVS, FNYEAQ. The CDR3 loop reads CASSLSSGGFYEQYF. The DNA for the CDR3 is TGTGCCAGCAGCCTATCTAGCGGGGGGTTCTACGAGCAGTACTTC.

The chain uses TRBV11-2 and TRBJ1-1; the D gene is possibly TRBD1 (6 bases). In germline, CDR1 is SGHAT, CDR2 FQNNGV. The CDR3 consists of 13 residues. Trimming stripped 4 bases from V and 1 base from J, with 7 bases between. The CDR3 region is CASSWDKNTEAFF. CDR3 bases: TGTGCCAGCAGCTGGGACAAGAACACTGAAGCTTTCTTT.

The chain recombines TRBV5-1 with TRBJ1-1; 7 bases fit TRBD1. This CDR3 is built from 20 residues. Losses at the gene ends were 4 bases for V and 4 bases for J; bases not matched to a gene: 25. The V gene's germline CDR1 is SGHRS and CDR2 YFSETQ. DNA of the CDR3: TGCGCCAGCAGCCAACAGGGGATGCGGAGCGTGGGGCTTGTTAGCACTGAAGCTTTCTTT. It codes for CASSQQGMRSVGLVSTEAFF.

V is TRBV5-1 and J is TRBJ1-3, with D possibly TRBD1 on 5 matching bases. The CDR3 runs to 16 residues. CDR1 and CDR2 (germline): SGHRS, YFSETQ. V dropped 4 bases and J dropped 1 base, with 15 bases sitting between them. The CDR3 loop is CASSPGGPRSGNTIYF. The CDR3 DNA is TGCGCCAGCAGCCCGGGGGGACCAAGATCTGGAAACACCATATATTTT.

V usage is TRBV11-2 and J usage is TRBJ2-7; weak D call: TRBD2 (6 bases). V lost 1 base and J lost 1, with 11 bases in between. Germline lookup yields CDR1 SGHAT and CDR2 FQNNGV. The CDR3 is 15 amino acids. The CDR3 loop is CASSLVGSGSYEQYF. CDR3 DNA: TGTGCCAGCAGCTTAGTGGGTAGCGGATCCTACGAGCAGTACTTC.

This rearrangement joins TRBV28 to TRBJ1-6, with a tentative D call TRBD1 (6 bases). CDR1 and CDR2 from the germline V gene are MDHEN and SYDVKM. V was trimmed by 6 bases and J by 1 base, leaving 22 bases between them. The length of the CDR3 is 19 residues. CDR3 nucleotide sequence: TGTGCCAGCAGAATGAAACTCGGGGAAGGGGGTTCCTATAATTCACCCCTCCACTTT. As protein: CASRMKLGEGGSYNSPLHF.

The V and J genes are TRBV9 and TRBJ1-2; 8 nucleotides match TRBD1. The V and J ends lost 1 base and 8 bases, in that order; junction bases with no gene match: 10. Germline V gene sequence: CDR1 SGDLS, CDR2 YYNGEE. The CDR3 is made up of 15 amino acids. CDR3 loop: CASSVTGQARGGYTF. The CDR3 bases are TGTGCCAGCAGCGTAACGGGACAGGCCCGAGGGGGCTACACCTTC. Looking up the rest from reference TRBV9 and TRBJ1-2 gives the full variable domain: DSGVTQTPKHLITATGQRVTLRCSPRSGDLSVYWYQQSLDQGLQFLIQYYNGEERAKGNILERFSAQQFPDLHSELNLSSLELGDSALYFCASSVTGQARGGYTFGSGTRLTVV.

V and J are TRBV6-5 and TRBJ2-3, with D possibly TRBD2 on 6 matching bases. Trimming took off 5 bases at V and 6 bases at J, with 18 bases between the two ends. Germline-derived CDR1 and CDR2 are MNHEY and SVGAGI. The CDR3 runs to 15 residues. CDR3: CASSPTRWDRDTQYF. The CDR3 nucleotides are TGTGCCAGCAGTCCGACTAGGTGGGACCGGGATACGCAGTATTTT.

The gene calls are TRBV30 and TRBJ2-1; D is ambiguous. Germline values: CDR1 GTSNPN, CDR2 SVGIG (reference sequence). Trimming cost V 4 bases and J 8 bases, with 27 bases left between them. The CDR3 totals 17 residues. The CDR3 spells CAWTSRGYEVPVDEQFF. The CDR3 coding sequence is TGTGCCTGGACGAGTCGCGGATACGAAGTTCCCGTCGATGAGCAGTTCTTC.

The rearrangement joins TRBV5-1 to TRBJ2-2; unclear D gene. V lost 0 bases and J lost 7, with 13 bases in between. The CDR3 sequence is 15 residues long. CDR1 SGHRS and CDR2 YFSETQ come from the germline V gene. In DNA form, the CDR3 reads TGCGCCAGCAGCTTGGATCGGCTAGGAAGCGGGGAGCTGTTTTTT. Translated, it gives CASSLDRLGSGELFF. The full variable domain, in which reference TRBV5-1 and TRBJ2-2 provide the parts outside the CDR3, is KAGVTQTPRYLIKTRGQQVTLSCSPISGHRSVSWYQQTPGQGLQFLFEYFSETQRNKGNFPGRFSGRQFSNSRSEMNVSTLELGDSALYLCASSLDRLGSGELFFGEGSRLTVL.

The V gene is TRBV5-6, the J gene TRBJ2-7, with 11 bases aligning to TRBD1. The V and J ends lost 4 bases and 4 bases, in that order; junction bases with no gene match: 10. The germline CDR1 and CDR2 sequences are SGHDT and YYEEEE. CDR3 size: 16 residues. The CDR3 DNA follows: TGTGCCAGCAGCCATGTAGGACAGGGGGCCAGGTACGAGCAGTACTTC. Protein sequence: CASSHVGQGARYEQYF.

The chain employs TRBV19 and TRBJ2-5; no definite D call. In germline, CDR1 is LNHDA, CDR2 SQIVND (reference sequence). The V and J ends lost 3 bases and 2 bases respectively, with 7 bases between them. CDR3 length: 13 amino acids. CDR3 coding DNA: TGTGCCAGTAGTATGACACGGCAAGAGACCCAGTACTTC. It is translated as CASSMTRQETQYF.

The chain is built from TRBV7-9 and TRBJ2-7, with unresolved D. This CDR3 has 12 residues. Germline lookup yields CDR1 SEHNR and CDR2 FQNEAQ (reference sequence). Trimming removed 5 bases at V and 2 bases at J, with 7 bases between. The chain's CDR3 is CASSASTYEQYF. CDR3 in DNA: TGTGCCAGCAGCGCGTCTACCTACGAGCAGTACTTC.

The CDR3 DNA reads TGTGCCAGCAATCGGGACAGGGATAATCAGCCCCAGCATTTT. Protein product: CASNRDRDNQPQHF. The rearrangement uses TRBV6-1 and TRBJ1-5; 9 bases line up with TRBD1. The CDR3 extends over 14 amino acids. The germline CDR1 and CDR2 sequences are MNHNS and SASEGT. V was pared by 7 bases and J by 4 bases, with 5 bases of the junction left unmatched.

This chain joins TRBV19 and TRBJ2-1; D is ambiguous. CDR1 is LNHDA and CDR2 is SQIVND in the germline V gene (reference sequence). The germline V and J ends were trimmed by 3 bases and 1 base, with 10 bases remaining between them. The CDR3 extends over 15 amino acids. CDR3 DNA sequence: TGTGCCAGTAGTATCGGCGGAACTTCCTACAATGAGCAGTTCTTC. This sequence encodes CASSIGGTSYNEQFF.

The V gene is TRBV5-1, the J gene TRBJ2-5; 7 bases line up with TRBD1. The CDR3 consists of 16 residues. Germline CDR1 is SGHRS and CDR2 is YFSETQ. Trimming removed 1 base from V and 5 bases from J; junction bases left unmatched: 11. CDR3 sequence: CASSLPTGVALETQYF. CDR3 sequence (DNA): TGCGCCAGCAGCTTGCCCACAGGGGTGGCCCTGGAGACCCAGTACTTC. Drawing the rest from reference TRBV5-1 and TRBJ2-5, the complete variable domain is KAGVTQTPRYLIKTRGQQVTLSCSPISGHRSVSWYQQTPGQGLQFLFEYFSETQRNKGNFPGRFSGRQFSNSRSEMNVSTLELGDSALYLCASSLPTGVALETQYFGPGTRLLVL.

The chain recombines TRBV7-2 with TRBJ2-7, with 8 bases lining up with TRBD1. CDR1 is SGHTA and CDR2 is FQGNSA in the germline V gene. This CDR3 is 17 amino acids long. Trimming took 3 bases from V and 0 from J; bases not matched to a gene: 10. CDR3 sequence reads: CASSFRGRDRSSYEQYF. The DNA for the CDR3 is TGTGCCAGCAGCTTCCGCGGACGGGACAGGAGCTCCTACGAGCAGTACTTC. The entire variable domain, with the rest obtained from reference TRBV7-2 and TRBJ2-7, is as follows: GAGVSQSPSNKVTEKGKDVELRCDPISGHTALYWYRQSLGQGLEFLIYFQGNSAPDKSGLPSDRFSAERTGGSVSTLTIQRTQQEDSAVYLCASSFRGRDRSSYEQYFGPGTRLTVT.

The chain is built from TRBV11-2 and TRBJ1-5; D gene ambiguous. Trimming removed 1 base at V and 7 bases at J, with 8 bases between. CDR1 is SGHAT and CDR2 is FQNNGV in the germline V gene. The CDR3 is 13 amino acids. The CDR3 loop is CASSLVTEQPQHF. CDR3 in DNA: TGTGCCAGCAGCTTAGTTACAGAACAGCCCCAGCATTTT.

The chain combines TRBV7-6 with TRBJ1-1; D remains ambiguous. The CDR3 length is 19 residues. Germline loops: CDR1 SGHVS, CDR2 FNYEAQ. Trimming removed 0 bases at V and 1 base at J, with 21 bases between. The CDR3 protein is CASSLAIKGPWERNTEAFF. Here the CDR3 DNA reads TGTGCCAGCAGCTTAGCGATAAAGGGCCCCTGGGAGAGGAACACTGAAGCTTTCTTT. Based on the CDR3 plus reference TRBV7-6 and TRBJ1-1, the full variable domain is GAGVSQSPRYKVTKRGQDVALRCDPISGHVSLYWYRQALGQGPEFLTYFNYEAQQDKSGLPNDRFSAERPEGSISTLTIQRTEQRDSAMYRCASSLAIKGPWERNTEAFFGQGTRLTVV.

The chain uses TRBV19 and TRBJ1-1, with 7 bases identical to TRBD1. The CDR3 length is 17 residues. The trim removed 3 bases at V and 0 bases at J, leaving 10 bases unmatched. Germline V gene lookup returns CDR1 LNHDA and CDR2 SQIVND (reference sequence). CDR3 nucleotide sequence: TGTGCCAGTAGTATTGATCGGGACAGCGGCATGAACACTGAAGCTTTCTTT. It is translated as CASSIDRDSGMNTEAFF.

J is TRBJ1-5 and V is TRBV30; possibly TRBD1 for D (5 bases). The CDR3 sequence is 15 residues long. The V gene lost 3 bases and the J gene lost 1 base, with 13 bases spanning the gap. CDR1 GTSNPN and CDR2 SVGIG come from the germline V gene (reference sequence). The CDR3 coding sequence is TGTGCCTGGAGGGGCCCGGGACTAAGCAATCAGCCCCAGCATTTT. This gives the protein CAWRGPGLSNQPQHF.

V usage is TRBV6-5 and J usage is TRBJ2-1; 7 bases line up with TRBD2. The CDR3 runs to 16 residues. Per the germline V gene, CDR1 is MNHEY and CDR2 is SVGAGI. V trimming: 2 bases; J trimming: 8 bases; junction bases outside the gene matches: 12. The DNA for the CDR3 is TGTGCCAGCAGTTACCTTCGGGGGAGGGGCGGCGATGAGCAGTTCTTC. Translating gives CASSYLRGRGGDEQFF.

The rearrangement links TRBV7-8 to TRBJ1-2, with 11 nucleotides matching TRBD1. J gave up 4 bases and V 5 bases, and 9 bases lay outside the gene matches. CDR1 is SGHVS and CDR2 is FQNEAQ in the germline V gene. The CDR3 runs to 16 residues. CDR3 loop: CASSGPGTGGSYGYTF. The CDR3 region has the DNA TGTGCCAGCAGCGGACCCGGGACAGGGGGGAGCTATGGCTACACCTTC.

The V call is TRBV19, the J call TRBJ1-1; 9 bases are a match to TRBD1. Germline CDR1 reads LNHDA; CDR2 reads SQIVND (reference sequence). This CDR3 spans 15 amino acids. V lost 4 bases to trimming and J lost 4 bases; unmatched junction nucleotides: 7. As DNA, the CDR3 is TGTGCCAGTAGTACTACAGGGGGCCGAATCACTGAAGCTTTCTTT. Protein product: CASSTTGGRITEAFF.

The chain links TRBV28 to TRBJ2-1, with 8 bases aligning to TRBD1. Germline loops: CDR1 MDHEN, CDR2 SYDVKM. The CDR3 is made up of 14 amino acids. The V gene end was trimmed by 4 bases and the J gene end by 3 bases; junction bases not matched to a gene: 2. This CDR3 is CASSWDRNYNEQFF. The CDR3 DNA sequence: TGTGCCAGCAGTTGGGACAGGAACTACAATGAGCAGTTCTTC.

The chain employs TRBV30 and TRBJ2-7, with 8 nucleotides matching TRBD2. Looked up from germline, CDR1 is GTSNPN and CDR2 is SVGIG (reference sequence). The CDR3 spans 13 residues. V shed 3 bases, J shed 7 bases, and the junction held 8 bases outside the gene matches. CDR3 in amino acids: CAWRSRGAWEQYF. The DNA for the CDR3 is TGTGCCTGGAGGTCGCGGGGGGCCTGGGAGCAGTACTTC.